This TCR beta chain was recovered during a study of vaccination effects on CD4 cells after COVID-19. This clone was recorded only once. Its antigen is as yet unknown. ViraFEST assay sequencing came after antigen-specific CD4+ T cells were expanded with viral peptide pools. CD4+ T cells were isolated after around 10 days of culture. Each participant was given two doses of one vaccine (BNT162b2 or mRNA-1273). The researchers cultured 1.5 million to 2.5 million PBMC per well with roughly 9.5 IU/ml IL-2 and 9.5 to 10 ug/ml peptides. The authors exchanged half the medium for IL-2 medium on days 3 and 7. Germline CDR1 and CDR2: MNHEY and SVGEGT. V dropped 4 bases and J dropped 3 bases, with 13 bases sitting between them. CDR3 size: 14 residues. Sequenced by immunoSEQ multiplex PCR; TCRdb stores in-frame clones only, minus some. In the table there are around 33,000 clones, roughly 78% of which are singletons.

J is TRBJ2-7 and V is TRBV6-2 or TRBV6-3; no clear D gene. The clonotype comes from a human donor who received a COVID-19 vaccine. Some clones in this sample may be carry-over from other donors' samples. The material sequenced was CD4+ T cells from PBMCs cultured with HCoV-NL63 spike peptides, taken after COVID-19 vaccination. CDR3 in DNA: TGTGCCAGCAGTTGGAAGGGCGGTGGCTACGAGCAGTACGTC. Protein product: CASSWKGGGYEQYV.